What follows is one T cell receptor (beta chain) and its context. TCRdb keeps only in-frame clones here, not all; method: immunoSEQ multiplex PCR. The sample shows around 30,000 clones, roughly 80% of them seen only once. This sample is part of a study of PD-L1 blockade in urothelial cancer. Study-wide context: Males with bladder-origin urothelial cancer constituted about 85% of the roughly 30 patients. Blood yielded a median of around 140,000 T cells per sample.

This clonotype originated in a man in his fifties with urothelial cancer. Specimen: PBMCs, collected around atezolizumab (anti-PD-L1) treatment.

CDR3 loop: CASSLGQGIQPQHF. The CDR3 DNA reads TGTGCCAGCAGTTTGGGACAGGGCATTCAGCCCCAGCATTTT. The J gene is TRBJ1-5, the V gene TRBV28; 9 bases agree with TRBD1. Germline V gives CDR1 MDHEN, CDR2 SYDVKM. CDR3 length: 14 amino acids. V lost 3 bases and J lost 6; bases outside the gene matches: 3.